This passage covers 5 T cell receptor beta chains from one sample sequenced in a study of molecular identifiers for immune sequencing clone quantification. TCRdb used MiXCR to reprocess the PCR reads, holding one entry per CDR3 protein. The sample has around 480,000 distinct CDR3 sequences, over 20% seen once. Source material: naive CD8+ T cells from blood, with Jurkat cell RNA spiked in. The subset here: FACS-sorted CD8+CD4-CCR7+CD45RA+ naive T cells. The source is a human donor in good health. Some libraries in this study had Jurkat cell RNA spiked in.

This clonotype was detected once. The chain's CDR3 is CASSFYGGTFGVEQFF. The DNA of the CDR3 is TGTGCCAGCAGCTTTTACGGCGGAACATTTGGTGTTGAGCAGTTCTTC. This chain uses TRBV7-3 with TRBJ2-1, with unresolved D. Trimming stripped 3 bases from V and 9 bases from J, with 21 bases between. CDR3 length equals 16 residues. CDR1 and CDR2 (germline): SGHTA, FQGTGA.

The V call is TRBV19, the J call TRBJ1-4; D uncertain. The V gene lost 6 bases and the J gene lost 5 bases, with 16 bases spanning the gap. The CDR3 totals 15 residues. Germline CDR1 reads LNHDA; CDR2 reads SQIVND (reference sequence). DNA for the CDR3: TGTGCCAGTAGGAACTGGACGGACGGAAATGAAAAACTGTTTTTT. Translated, it gives CASRNWTDGNEKLFF.

Ten or more counts support this clonotype. J is TRBJ2-2 and V is TRBV19; D possibly corresponds to TRBD2 (6 bases). From germline, CDR1 is LNHDA and CDR2 SQIVND (reference sequence). The CDR3 has 13 residues. The V end was cut by 1 base, the J end by 6 bases, with 6 bases between. CDR3 protein: CASSIGGAGELFF. CDR3 DNA sequence: TGTGCCAGTAGTATAGGGGGGGCCGGGGAGCTGTTTTTT.

At least ten counts were recorded for this clonotype. The CDR3 nucleotides read TGTGCCAGCAGCTTGGGGACAGGGCGTGAGACCCAGTACTTC. It specifies CASSLGTGRETQYF. This chain links TRBV5-5 with TRBJ2-5; 8 bases match TRBD1. J gave up 5 bases and V 0 bases, and 3 bases lay outside the gene matches. The CDR3 runs to 14 residues. Germline V gene lookup returns CDR1 SGHKS and CDR2 YYEKEE (reference sequence).

The V call is TRBV6-1, the J call TRBJ1-2; tentative D call: TRBD1 (6 bases). Germline V gene sequence: CDR1 MNHNS, CDR2 SASEGT. The V end lost 2 bases, the J end lost 4 bases, and 11 bases lay between the germline ends. CDR3 size: 14 residues. The CDR3 loop reads CASSEMGDTYGYTF. In DNA, the CDR3 is TGTGCCAGCAGTGAAATGGGGGACACCTATGGCTACACCTTC.